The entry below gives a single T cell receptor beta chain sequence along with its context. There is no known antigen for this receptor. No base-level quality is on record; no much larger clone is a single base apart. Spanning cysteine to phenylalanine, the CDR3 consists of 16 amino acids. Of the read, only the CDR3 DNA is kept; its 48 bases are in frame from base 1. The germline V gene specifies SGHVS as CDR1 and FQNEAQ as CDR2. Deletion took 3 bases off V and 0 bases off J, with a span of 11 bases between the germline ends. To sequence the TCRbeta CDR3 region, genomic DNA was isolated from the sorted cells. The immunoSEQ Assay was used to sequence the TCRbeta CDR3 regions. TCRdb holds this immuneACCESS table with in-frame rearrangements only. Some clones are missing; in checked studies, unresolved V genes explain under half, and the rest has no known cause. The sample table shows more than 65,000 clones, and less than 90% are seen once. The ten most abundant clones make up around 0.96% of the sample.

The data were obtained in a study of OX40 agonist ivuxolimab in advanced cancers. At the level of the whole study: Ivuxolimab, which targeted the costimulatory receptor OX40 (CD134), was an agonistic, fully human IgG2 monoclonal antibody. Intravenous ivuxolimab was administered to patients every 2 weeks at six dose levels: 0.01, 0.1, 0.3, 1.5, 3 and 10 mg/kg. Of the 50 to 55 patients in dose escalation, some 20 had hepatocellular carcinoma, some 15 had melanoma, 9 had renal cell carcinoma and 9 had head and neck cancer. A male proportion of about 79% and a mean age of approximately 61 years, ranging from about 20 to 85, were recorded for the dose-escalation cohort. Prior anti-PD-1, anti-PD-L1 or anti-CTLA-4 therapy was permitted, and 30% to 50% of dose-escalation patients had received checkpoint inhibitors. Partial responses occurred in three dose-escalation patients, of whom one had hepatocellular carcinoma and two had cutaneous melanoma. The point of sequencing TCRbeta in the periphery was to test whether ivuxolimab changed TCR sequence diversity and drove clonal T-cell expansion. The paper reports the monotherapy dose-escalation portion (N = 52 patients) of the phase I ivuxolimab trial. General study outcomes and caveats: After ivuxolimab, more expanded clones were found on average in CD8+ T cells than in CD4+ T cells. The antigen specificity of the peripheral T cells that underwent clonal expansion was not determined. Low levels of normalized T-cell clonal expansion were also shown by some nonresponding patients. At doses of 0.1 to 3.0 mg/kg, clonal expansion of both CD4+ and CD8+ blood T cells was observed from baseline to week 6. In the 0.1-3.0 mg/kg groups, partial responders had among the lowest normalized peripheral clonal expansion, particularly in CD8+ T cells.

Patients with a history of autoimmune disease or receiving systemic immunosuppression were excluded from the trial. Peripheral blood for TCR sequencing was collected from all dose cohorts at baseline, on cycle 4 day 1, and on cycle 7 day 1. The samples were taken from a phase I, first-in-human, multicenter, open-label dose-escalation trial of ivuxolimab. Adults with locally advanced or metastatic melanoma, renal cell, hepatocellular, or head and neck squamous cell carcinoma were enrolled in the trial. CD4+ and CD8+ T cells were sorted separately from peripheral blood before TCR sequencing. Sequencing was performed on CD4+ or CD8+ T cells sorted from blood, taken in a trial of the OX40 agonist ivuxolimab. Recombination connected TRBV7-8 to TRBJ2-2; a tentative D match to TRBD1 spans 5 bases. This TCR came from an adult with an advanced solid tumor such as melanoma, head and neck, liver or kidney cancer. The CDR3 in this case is CASSLRSGTNTGELFF. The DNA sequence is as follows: TGTGCCAGCAGCTTGCGGTCAGGGACGAACACCGGGGAGCTGTTTTTT.